Following are 5 T cell receptor beta chains from one sample sequenced in a study of shared clonotypes between healthy human individuals. Assay used: immunoSEQ multiplex PCR; TCRdb lists only in-frame clones, some missing. The sample gives over a million clones, 75% to 80% of which show up once; 0.4% to 0.55% is in the top ten. The material sequenced was memory CD4+ T cells from PBMCs. Stated subset: CD45RA-negative fraction. The source is a man aged 18 to 30 in good health. Some clones in this sample may be carry-over from other donors' samples.

The chain is built from TRBV12-5 and TRBJ2-2; D is perhaps TRBD2 (5 bases). CDR1 is LGHNT, CDR2 FRNRAP, per germline. The V and J ends lost 2 bases and 2 bases respectively, with 9 bases between them. The CDR3 is 15 residues long. For the CDR3, the DNA is TGTGCTAGTGGTTTGAATAGCGTTAACACCGGGGAGCTGTTTTTT. Encoded protein: CASGLNSVNTGELFF.

This clone was observed once. J is TRBJ2-1 and V is TRBV19; D gene uncertain. Germline CDR1 LNHDA, CDR2 SQIVND (reference sequence). The V and J ends lost 1 base and 8 bases respectively, with 12 bases between them. The CDR3 is made up of 14 amino acids. The CDR3 is CASSIVAYSDEQFF. CDR3 DNA sequence: TGTGCCAGTAGTATAGTTGCCTACTCCGATGAGCAGTTCTTC.

The J gene is TRBJ1-2, the V gene TRBV6-5; 8 nucleotides match TRBD1. From germline, CDR1 is MNHEY and CDR2 SVGAGI. This CDR3 has 14 residues. The V segment lost 7 bases and the J segment 6 bases; nucleotides outside the gene matches: 10. CDR3 region: CASNDRGRTHGYTF. DNA of the CDR3: TGTGCCAGCAATGACAGGGGACGAACCCATGGCTACACCTTC.

As DNA, the CDR3 is TGTGCCAGCAGTGAACCGGGACCAGGGTTTGGATGGCAGTACTTC. Its translation is CASSEPGPGFGWQYF. This chain connects TRBV28 to TRBJ2-7; tentatively, D is TRBD1 or TRBD2 (5 bases each). Trimming cost V 5 bases and J 9 bases, with 23 bases left between them. The CDR3 spans 15 residues. Germline V gene lookup returns CDR1 MDHEN and CDR2 SYDVKM.

Concerning this clone: Other DNA sequences in the same sample also yield this CDR3. The chain has TRBV5-1 and TRBJ1-4; weak D call: TRBD1 (5 bases). Trimming cost V 0 bases and J 5 bases, with 11 bases left between them. Per germline, CDR1 SGHRS and CDR2 YFSETQ. There are 15 residues in the CDR3. The CDR3 nucleotides are TGCGCCAGCAGCTTGGAGGGACGGACCAATGAAAAACTGTTTTTT. Its protein is CASSLEGRTNEKLFF.